The 20 T cell receptor beta chains below were found in one sample sequenced in a study of T cells in women clearing cervical HPV infection. TCRdb keeps only in-frame clones here, not all; method: immunoSEQ multiplex PCR. The sample yields about 22,000 clones, of which the top ten take up about 12%. Material: blood buffy coat. These receptors all come from a woman between 18 and 70 years old with a cervical HPV16 infection that either progressed to CIN3+ or cleared (not recorded which).

Concerning this clone: With the read ending 3 residues before the CDR3 end, the germline J gene is used to fill in that end. The chain has TRBV7-9 and TRBJ2-7, with TRBD2 identical over 7 bases. Germline assignment: CDR1 SEHNR and CDR2 FQNEAQ (reference sequence). This CDR3 spans 15 amino acids. Trimming cost V 5 bases and J 5 bases; bases outside gene matches: 12. CDR3 sequence: CASSRRLGGVNEQYF. The covered CDR3 bases are TGTGCCAGCAGCCGACGACTGGGAGGGGTAAACGAG.

On this clone: The missing CDR3 end, 3 residues past where the read stops, is filled in from the germline J gene. The chain combines TRBV20-1 with TRBJ1-2; D is undetermined. In germline, CDR1 is DFQATT, CDR2 SNEGSKA (reference sequence). CDR3 length: 13 amino acids. CDR3 bases read: TGCAGTGCCGGACTAGCGGGAGTCAATGAC. Translated: CSAGLAGVND. The complete CDR3 protein is CSAGLAGVNDYTF.

Note on this clone: The CDR3 end lies 3 residues beyond the end of the read and is filled in from the germline J gene. J is TRBJ1-2 and V is TRBV7-9; 9 bases line up with TRBD1. The germline gives CDR1 SEHNR, CDR2 FQNEAQ (reference sequence). The CDR3 is 15 amino acids. The sequenced CDR3 bases are TGTGCCAGCAGCCCGACCGGGACAGGGTTTCGTGAC. This gives the protein CASSPTGTGFRD. The complete CDR3 sequence is CASSPTGTGFRDYTF.

As to this clone: The read ends 3 residues shy of where the CDR3 ends; the end is completed using the germline J gene. This chain links TRBV28 with TRBJ2-7, with a weak D call TRBD1 (6 bases). There are 15 residues in the CDR3. The V gene's germline CDR1 is MDHEN and CDR2 SYDVKM. The V end was cut by 5 bases, the J end by 6 bases, with 20 bases between. This CDR3 reads CASSMTGPQSLEQYF. The covered CDR3 bases are TGTGCCAGCAGTATGACAGGCCCTCAGTCCCTCGAG.

Points on this clone: Read data end 3 residues before the CDR3 end; the end is taken from the germline J gene. This CDR3 is also generated by other DNA sequences in the sample. V gene TRBV19 combines with J gene TRBJ1-2; 9 bases are a match to TRBD1. Germline loops: CDR1 LNHDA, CDR2 SQIVND (reference sequence). CDR3 size: 15 residues. CDR3 DNA, as far as it was read: TGTGCCAGTAGTACAAGGACAGGGGACACAGATACC. Its protein product is CASSTRTGDTDT. The entire CDR3 protein is CASSTRTGDTDTYTF.

In regard to this clone: The read stops 3 residues short of the end of the CDR3; the missing end is completed from the germline J gene. This chain links TRBV28 with TRBJ1-1; 8 bases align to TRBD1. From germline, CDR1 is MDHEN and CDR2 SYDVKM. The CDR3 loop spans 15 amino acids. The CDR3: CASSLRTGGDKEAFF. The covered CDR3 bases are TGTGCCAGCAGTCTGAGAACAGGGGGTGACAAGGAA.

On this clone itself: The read stops 3 residues short of the end of the CDR3; the missing end is completed from the germline J gene. The rearrangement links TRBV5-1 to TRBJ2-3; 11 bases agree with TRBD2. This CDR3 comprises 17 residues. The germline CDR1 and CDR2 sequences are SGHRS and YFSETQ. This chain's CDR3 is CASSPVTRTSGSETQYF. The sequenced part of the CDR3 DNA is TGCGCCAGCAGCCCGGTCACTAGGACTAGCGGGTCGGAGACG. Full variable domain (missing parts from reference TRBV5-1 and TRBJ2-3): KAGVTQTPRYLIKTRGQQVTLSCSPISGHRSVSWYQQTPGQGLQFLFEYFSETQRNKGNFPGRFSGRQFSNSRSEMNVSTLELGDSALYLCASSPVTRTSGSETQYFGPGTRLTVL.

The CDR3 DNA, read in part, is TGCAGCGTTGAATGGCAAGCTAACTATGGC. It is translated as CSVEWQANYG. The whole CDR3 reads CSVEWQANYGYTF. The chain couples TRBV29-1 to TRBJ1-2; D is undetermined. The read stops 3 residues short of the end of the CDR3; the missing end is completed from the germline J gene. The ends were cut back, 2 bases at V and 0 bases at J, with 7 bases in the middle. The CDR3 is 13 residues long. Germline V lookup: CDR1 SQVTM, CDR2 ANQGSEA.

As concerns this clone: The read ends 3 residues early relative to the CDR3; the germline J gene fills the gap. J is TRBJ2-2 and V is TRBV4-1, with 7 bases lining up with TRBD2. Germline trimming cut 2 bases from V and 3 bases from J; bases unmatched to any gene: 6. This CDR3 contains 16 residues. CDR1 is MGHRA, CDR2 YSYEKL, per germline. The CDR3 here is CASSQSRDYYTGELFF. The part of the CDR3 DNA that was read is TGCGCCAGCAGCCAATCCCGGGACTATTACACCGGGGAG.

As for this clone: The read ends 3 residues early relative to the CDR3; the germline J gene fills the gap. The chain is built from TRBV28 and TRBJ2-7; D perhaps matches TRBD1 (6 bases). V lost 6 bases and J lost 6, with 12 bases in between. This CDR3 region has 12 residues. Germline CDR1 MDHEN, CDR2 SYDVKM. The CDR3 reads CASRTTGSEQYF. The DNA read from the CDR3 is TGTGCCAGCAGAACAACAGGGTCCGAG.

With respect to this clone: The CDR3 goes on 3 residues after the read ends, and that part is filled in from the germline J gene. The same CDR3 can be traced to other DNA sequences in this sample. The chain links TRBV18 to TRBJ1-2; D ambiguous. CDR1 KGHSH and CDR2 LQKENI come from the germline V gene. The length of the CDR3 is 16 residues. CDR3 residues: CASSPPGLASSYDYTF. CDR3 DNA (partial): TGTGCCAGCTCACCACCCGGACTAGCGAGCTCCTACGAC.

As for this clone: The CDR3 end falls 3 residues outside the read, so it is completed with the germline J gene. The chain is built from TRBV10-3 and TRBJ1-2, with D possibly being TRBD1 (6 bases). The germline CDR1 and CDR2 sequences are ENHRY and SYGVKD. This CDR3 comprises 14 residues. V dropped 0 bases and J dropped 4 bases, with 9 bases sitting between them. The CDR3 DNA, read in part, is TGTGCCATCAGTGAGTCTTACAGGGCCTATGGC. Residues: CAISESYRAYG. The entire CDR3 is CAISESYRAYGYTF.

Details on this clone: The CDR3 is cut off 3 residues early in the read; its end comes from the germline J gene. The J gene is TRBJ1-2, the V gene TRBV5-1, with 7 bases lining up with TRBD1. CDR3 size: 16 residues. Germline CDR1 reads SGHRS; CDR2 reads YFSETQ. The ends lost 2 bases at V and 2 bases at J; junction bases unmatched: 9. The CDR3 DNA, read in part, is TGCGCCAGCAGCTTTGATCCGGGACAGAGAAACTATGGC. Translated: CASSFDPGQRNYG. The complete CDR3 reads CASSFDPGQRNYGYTF.

About this clone itself: The junction departs from germline at one end; a sequencing error may be responsible. The CDR3 end is not reached by the read, which stops 3 residues before it; the germline J gene fills it in. This sample includes further DNA sequences coding for the same CDR3. The chain carries TRBV5-1 and TRBJ1-3; D is possibly TRBD1 (6 bases). The CDR3 extends over 15 amino acids. Germline values: CDR1 SGHRS, CDR2 YFSETQ. The CDR3 sequence: CASSLVPGVGNTIYF. The CDR3 DNA, read in part, is TGCGCCAGCAGCTTGGTTCCAGGGGTTGGAAACACA.

Of note for this clone: One junction end does not reproduce the germline sequence, and a read error may be involved. The DNA ends 3 residues before the CDR3 does, and the rest of the CDR3 is filled in from the germline J gene. Other DNA sequences in this sample translate to the same CDR3. The chain combines TRBV5-4 with TRBJ1-3, with a weak D call TRBD1 (6 bases). Looked up from germline, CDR1 is SGHNT and CDR2 is YYREEE (reference sequence). The CDR3 length is 14 residues. CDR3 sequence reads: CASSPARGRNTIYF. The DNA read from the CDR3 is TGTGCCAGCAGCCCCGCGCGGGGGCGCAACACA.

A remark on this clone: The read comes to an end 3 residues before the CDR3 does, leaving the germline J gene to fill in the end. The chain carries TRBV20-1 and TRBJ2-7, with 8 bases aligning to TRBD1. In germline, CDR1 is DFQATT, CDR2 SNEGSKA (reference sequence). The trim removed 4 bases at V and 4 bases at J, leaving 18 bases unmatched. The CDR3 covers 17 residues. The CDR3 bases that were read are TGCAGTGCTACGGAGAGGGACAGGTCGAATTTAAGATACGAG. Protein sequence: CSATERDRSNLRYE. The full CDR3 protein is CSATERDRSNLRYEQYF.

Regarding this clone: The read halts 3 residues ahead of the CDR3 end, with the missing end drawn from the germline J gene. The chain combines TRBV20-1 with TRBJ1-2, with 7 bases matching TRBD1. This CDR3 region has 11 residues. CDR1 and CDR2 (germline): DFQATT, SNEGSKA (reference sequence). The junction had 0 bases not matched to a gene; V was cut back by 5 bases and J by 3 bases. The CDR3 DNA, read in part, is TGCAGTGCTGACAGGGACTATGGC. Translating gives CSADRDYG. The whole CDR3 region reads CSADRDYGYTF.

Comments on this clone: Read sequence stops 3 residues before the CDR3 end, and the germline J gene provides the missing end. The V gene is TRBV13, the J gene TRBJ2-7; D ambiguous. The CDR3 is 12 amino acids. CDR1 and CDR2 (germline): PRHDT, FYEKMQ (reference sequence). The germline V and J ends were trimmed by 3 bases and 1 base, with 4 bases remaining between them. The DNA read from the CDR3 is TGTGCCAGCAGCTTTCAGTCCTACGAG. This encodes CASSFQSYE. The entire CDR3 is CASSFQSYEQYF. Combining the CDR3 with reference TRBV13 and TRBJ2-7 gives the whole variable domain AAGVIQSPRHLIKEKRETATLKCYPIPRHDTVYWYQQGPGQDPQFLISFYEKMQSDKGSIPDRFSAQQFSDYHSELNMSSLELGDSALYFCASSFQSYEQYFGPGTRLTVT.

Of note for this clone: The read gets to within 3 residues of the CDR3 end, and the germline J gene fills in the rest. The gene calls are TRBV20-1 and TRBJ2-3, with D unresolved. V was shortened by 3 bases and J by 4 bases, with 5 bases between the two germline ends. This CDR3 region has 11 residues. Germline assignment: CDR1 DFQATT and CDR2 SNEGSKA (reference sequence). Incomplete CDR3 DNA: TGCAGTGCTAGTATATCAGATACG. It codes for CSASISDT. The complete CDR3 protein is CSASISDTQYF.

CDR3 protein: CSAASGWSEAFF. CDR3 DNA (partial): TGCAGTGCGGCCTCGGGGTGGAGTGAA. The chain joins TRBV20-1 to TRBJ1-1; D is uncertain. The read ends 3 residues early relative to the CDR3; the germline J gene fills the gap. Trimming left V 6 bases short and J 7 bases short, with 15 bases between. The CDR3 is made up of 12 amino acids. CDR1 DFQATT and CDR2 SNEGSKA come from the germline V gene (reference sequence).